This TCR beta chain was recovered during a study of shared T cell receptors in the human thymus. This clone was recorded a few times. With 5 bases clipped from V and 0 bases from J, the junction kept 13 bases outside the gene matches. There are 20 residues in the CDR3. The germline V gene has CDR1 MNHEY and CDR2 SMNVEV (reference sequence). The protocol was immunoSEQ multiplex PCR, while the TCRdb copy is restricted to in-frame clones and leaves out a portion. The data contain hundreds of thousands of clones, roughly 88% of them singletons. The same sample was also studied in work on human thymus T cells.

What was sequenced was thymocytes. The clonotype comes from a boy younger than two with a congenital heart defect. The rearrangement uses TRBV27 and TRBJ2-3, with TRBD2 matching 14 bases. The CDR3 nucleotides read TGTGCCAGCAGTCCGACTAGCGGGAGGGGTTGGTACTCGAGCACAGATACGCAGTATTTT. Translating it yields CASSPTSGRGWYSSTDTQYF.